This T cell receptor beta chain comes out of a study of control samples from healthy donors and cancer patients. Only in-frame clones appear in the TCRdb table, and some are missing; sequencing was by immunoSEQ multiplex PCR. The sample records roughly 88,000 clones, more than 85% being singletons. The CDR3 runs to 14 residues. Germline V gives CDR1 KGHSH, CDR2 LQKENI. The ends were cut back, 2 bases at V and 9 bases at J, with 14 bases in the middle. The TCR originated in a young woman in good health. Sequencing input: blood. J is TRBJ2-1 and V is TRBV18; possible D gene TRBD2, 6 bases. The CDR3 here is CASSPTGLTSEQFF. The CDR3 bases are TGTGCCAGCTCACCAACGGGACTTACGAGTGAGCAGTTCTTC.